Shown below are 12 T cell receptor beta chains from a single sample sequenced in a study of T cell responses to AZD1222 COVID-19 vaccine. Generated by immunoSEQ multiplex PCR, the TCRdb table keeps only in-frame clones and is missing some. The table records over 150,000 clones, almost 90% of them present only once. Material: peripheral blood, obtained on day 0 of AZD1222 vaccination. The source is an adult in good health.

This chain joins TRBV6-1 and TRBJ2-2, with TRBD2 matching 10 bases. This CDR3 is built from 19 residues. From germline, CDR1 is MNHNS and CDR2 SASEGT. With 4 bases clipped from V and 3 bases from J, the junction kept 14 bases outside the gene matches. CDR3 region: CASSVSSGSSGWHTGELFF. In nucleotides, the CDR3 is TGTGCCAGCAGTGTATCTAGCGGGAGCTCGGGATGGCACACCGGGGAGCTGTTTTTT.

The chain combines TRBV4-2 with TRBJ1-1; unclear D gene. The CDR3 has 14 amino acids. Trimming took 7 bases from V and 1 from J, leaving 13 bases between them. Germline lookup yields CDR1 LGHNA and CDR2 YNFKEQ. CDR3 in amino acids: CASKMGGPNTEAFF. As DNA, the CDR3 is TGTGCCAGCAAGATGGGAGGCCCGAACACTGAAGCTTTCTTT.

The chain has TRBV5-5 and TRBJ2-1; D perhaps matches TRBD2 (5 bases). The CDR3 extends over 12 amino acids. CDR1 is SGHKS and CDR2 is YYEKEE in the germline V gene (reference sequence). V lost 2 bases to trimming and J lost 7 bases, with 7 bases between them. The CDR3 is CASSLLVNEQFF. The CDR3 DNA reads as TGTGCCAGCAGCTTACTAGTTAATGAGCAGTTCTTC.

The chain links TRBV6-1 to TRBJ1-2; no definite D call. CDR1 and CDR2 (germline): MNHNS, SASEGT. V shed 2 bases and J shed 2 bases, with 12 bases lying between them. CDR3 size: 15 residues. CDR3 amino acids: CASSESPVGNYGYTF. CDR3 coding DNA: TGTGCCAGCAGTGAAAGTCCGGTCGGGAACTATGGCTACACCTTC.

J is TRBJ2-7 and V is TRBV6-5; D is possibly TRBD1 (6 bases). The CDR3 has 13 residues. Looked up from germline, CDR1 is MNHEY and CDR2 is SVGAGI. V was cut by 6 bases and J by 5 bases, with 14 bases left in between. For the CDR3, the DNA is TGTGCCAGCAGGGGACATAGCTACCACGAGCAGTACTTC. This codes for CASRGHSYHEQYF.

This clone was observed at least ten times. This chain uses TRBV6-2 or TRBV6-3 with TRBJ1-1; 7 bases line up with TRBD1. The CDR3 consists of 16 residues. Losses at the gene ends were 3 bases for V and 4 bases for J; bases not matched to a gene: 11. Germline V lookup: CDR1 MNHEY, CDR2 SVGEGT. Here the CDR3 reads CASSYFLDRVATEAFF. The CDR3 nucleotides read TGTGCCAGCAGTTATTTCCTCGACAGGGTAGCCACTGAAGCTTTCTTT.

CDR3 bases: TGTGCCAGCCGAGACGGGGACCATCAGCCCCAGCATTTT. Its protein product is CASRDGDHQPQHF. The chain joins TRBV27 to TRBJ1-5, with D perhaps TRBD1 (5 bases). This CDR3 contains 13 residues. The ends were cut back, 8 bases at V and 5 bases at J, with 13 bases in the middle. Looked up from germline, CDR1 is MNHEY and CDR2 is SMNVEV (reference sequence).

The chain links TRBV7-2 to TRBJ1-5; D is perhaps TRBD1 (5 bases). Germline V gene lookup returns CDR1 SGHTA and CDR2 FQGNSA. The germline V and J ends were trimmed by 4 bases and 2 bases, with 9 bases remaining between them. This CDR3 comprises 14 residues. DNA for the CDR3: TGTGCCAGCAGCTCCAGGGTAGGCAATCAGCCCCAGCATTTT. Translating it yields CASSSRVGNQPQHF.

The chain recombines TRBV6-2 or TRBV6-3 with TRBJ2-7, with a possible D match to TRBD2 (5 bases). The CDR3 is 16 residues long. Germline-derived CDR1 and CDR2 are MNHEY and SVGEGT. Trimming cost V 6 bases and J 0 bases, with 18 bases left between them. The CDR3 reads CASSLGVALSSYEQYF. CDR3 DNA sequence: TGTGCCAGCAGCCTCGGGGTAGCGCTTAGCTCCTACGAGCAGTACTTC.

The chain links TRBV7-3 to TRBJ2-3; maybe TRBD2 (5 bases). V shed 5 bases and J shed 2 bases, with 14 bases lying between them. Germline CDR1 reads SGHTA; CDR2 reads FQGTGA. The CDR3 is 15 amino acids. CDR3 nucleotide sequence: TGTGCCAGCAGCCCCCGGGGAGCCCTCACAGATACGCAGTATTTT. It is translated as CASSPRGALTDTQYF.

The chain employs TRBV27 and TRBJ2-3; 7 nucleotides match TRBD2. J was trimmed by 2 bases and V by 2 bases; bases with no gene match: 4. CDR1 and CDR2 (germline): MNHEY, SMNVEV (reference sequence). The CDR3 has 15 residues. In DNA, the CDR3 is TGTGCCAGCAGTTTAGGAGCGGGGCACACAGATACGCAGTATTTT. It encodes CASSLGAGHTDTQYF.

The chain links TRBV6-2 or TRBV6-3 to TRBJ1-2, with 7 bases that match TRBD1. Germline assignment: CDR1 MNHEY and CDR2 SVGEGT. The CDR3 is made up of 16 amino acids. V was pared by 2 bases and J by 8 bases, with 14 bases of the junction left unmatched. In nucleotides, the CDR3 is TGTGCCAGCAGTTACACTCCCGGACAGGTTACAAGCGGCTACACCTTC. Amino acid sequence: CASSYTPGQVTSGYTF.